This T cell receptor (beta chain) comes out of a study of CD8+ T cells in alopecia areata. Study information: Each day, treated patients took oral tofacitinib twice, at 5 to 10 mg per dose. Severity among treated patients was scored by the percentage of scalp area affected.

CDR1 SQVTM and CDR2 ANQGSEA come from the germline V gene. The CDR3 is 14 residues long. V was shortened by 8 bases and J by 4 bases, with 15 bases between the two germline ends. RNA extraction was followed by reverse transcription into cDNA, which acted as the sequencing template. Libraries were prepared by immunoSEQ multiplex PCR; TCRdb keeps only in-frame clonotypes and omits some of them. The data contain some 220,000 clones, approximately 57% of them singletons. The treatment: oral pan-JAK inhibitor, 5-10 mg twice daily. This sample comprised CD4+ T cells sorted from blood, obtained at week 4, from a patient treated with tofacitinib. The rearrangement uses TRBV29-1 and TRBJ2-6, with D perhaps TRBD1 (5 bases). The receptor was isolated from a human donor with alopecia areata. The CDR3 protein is CSSQGLEGANVLTF. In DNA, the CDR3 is TGCAGCTCGCAGGGTCTGGAAGGGGCCAACGTCCTGACTTTC.